This T cell receptor (beta chain) appears in the sequencing data of a study of blood T cell repertoires in COVID-19. Study-level information: COVID-19 samples from acute and convalescent phases originated in the United States, Italy and Spain. The analysed material was cDNA or gDNA that came from T cells, B-cell-depleted T cells, or PBMCs.

Germline V gene sequence: CDR1 SGHTA, CDR2 FQGTGA. The CDR3 sequence is 14 residues long. V lost 2 bases and J 5 bases, leaving 12 bases between the germline ends. This clone was recorded only once. Source study methods: Quantification of nucleated cells was approximated via reference gene primer amplification. Sequenced by immunoSEQ multiplex PCR; TCRdb stores in-frame clones only, minus some. V, J and clone size reflect that table, while D and trimming were determined from the DNA. The sample consists of about 200,000 clones, approximately 82% of them appearing once. The TCR sequence derives from a human donor with acute or convalescent COVID-19. The donor label of this sample is uncertain. V gene TRBV7-3 combines with J gene TRBJ1-1; D may be TRBD1 (5 bases). The sequencing input was peripheral blood. The CDR3 sequence: CASSLGRERTEAFF. In nucleotides, the CDR3 is TGTGCCAGCAGCTTAGGCAGGGAACGGACTGAAGCTTTCTTT.